These 15 T cell receptor beta chains share one sample of origin, sequenced in a study of cytomegalovirus exposure and HLA in healthy donors. The assay was immunoSEQ multiplex PCR, and TCRdb's table has in-frame clones only and misses some. The table has fewer than 200,000 clones, under 90% seen once. Material: PBMCs. All receptors come from a man younger than 35 in good health and CMV-seropositive.

The chain has TRBV28 and TRBJ2-7; D is possibly TRBD2 (6 bases). Trimming shortened V by 6 bases and J by 4 bases, and 13 bases separated the two germline ends. Germline loops: CDR1 MDHEN, CDR2 SYDVKM. The CDR3 spans 13 residues. The CDR3 protein is CASSSGTWYEQYF. The CDR3 DNA reads TGTGCCAGCAGCTCCGGGACTTGGTACGAGCAGTACTTC.

The rearrangement links TRBV4-1 to TRBJ1-2, with D unresolved. CDR3 length: 15 amino acids. V was clipped by 2 bases and J by 4 bases, with 14 bases between them. Germline V gene data show CDR1 as MGHRA and CDR2 as YSYEKL. CDR3 protein: CASSQLPQMTYGYTF. CDR3 nucleotides: TGCGCCAGCAGCCAACTCCCACAGATGACCTATGGCTACACCTTC.

The V gene is TRBV19, the J gene TRBJ1-5, with D possibly TRBD1 on 6 matching bases. Trimming took off 3 bases at V and 3 bases at J, with 12 bases between the two ends. The CDR3 consists of 15 residues. In germline, CDR1 is LNHDA, CDR2 SQIVND (reference sequence). CDR3 bases: TGTGCCAGTAGTATTAAGGACAGCCTCAATCAGCCCCAGCATTTT. This translates into CASSIKDSLNQPQHF. The complete variable domain, with remaining parts taken from reference TRBV19 and TRBJ1-5, reads DGGITQSPKYLFRKEGQNVTLSCEQNLNHDAMYWYRQDPGQGLRLIYYSQIVNDFQKGDIAEGYSVSREKKESFPLTVTSAQKNPTAFYLCASSIKDSLNQPQHFGDGTRLSIL.

The genes are TRBV29-1 and TRBJ2-7; TRBD2 matches 8 bases. Losses at the gene ends were 0 bases for V and 0 bases for J; bases not matched to a gene: 4. CDR3 length: 15 amino acids. Germline values: CDR1 SQVTM, CDR2 ANQGSEA. The CDR3 is CSVEEAGGNSYEQYF. CDR3 sequence (DNA): TGCAGCGTTGAAGAGGCGGGAGGTAACTCCTACGAGCAGTACTTC.

V usage is TRBV6-1 and J usage is TRBJ2-7; TRBD1 aligns across 8 bases. After removal of 2 bases from V and 2 bases from J, the junction contained 8 bases not matched to a gene. Germline loops: CDR1 MNHNS, CDR2 SASEGT. This CDR3 has 16 residues. CDR3 bases: TGTGCCAGCAGTGAATTTGAGGCAGGGGGCCCCTACGAGCAGTACTTC. Translated: CASSEFEAGGPYEQYF.

The rearrangement joins TRBV11-2 to TRBJ2-2; possible D gene TRBD2, 5 bases. Trimming pared 1 base from V and 1 base from J, leaving 10 bases between. The CDR3 covers 16 residues. The germline V gene has CDR1 SGHAT and CDR2 FQNNGV. CDR3 sequence (DNA): TGTGCCAGCAGCTTAGGAGGAGGCTGGAACACCGGGGAGCTGTTTTTT. Its translation is CASSLGGGWNTGELFF.

The gene calls are TRBV12-5 and TRBJ1-1, with TRBD1 matching over 7 bases. This CDR3 is 14 amino acids long. V trimming: 6 bases; J trimming: 2 bases; junction bases outside the gene matches: 6. Germline CDR1 and CDR2: LGHNT and FRNRAP. The CDR3 protein is CASGPGQANTEAFF. The CDR3 region has the DNA TGTGCTAGTGGCCCCGGACAGGCAAACACTGAAGCTTTCTTT.

The chain carries TRBV7-9 and TRBJ1-1; D may be TRBD1 (5 bases). This CDR3 region has 16 residues. With 3 bases removed from V and 4 bases from J, the gap between germline ends came to 18 bases. Germline CDR1 SEHNR, CDR2 FQNEAQ (reference sequence). The CDR3 loop is CASSFRRGGSSTEAFF. The DNA of the CDR3 is TGTGCCAGCAGCTTTAGGCGGGGCGGGTCTTCCACTGAAGCTTTCTTT.

The chain has TRBV19 and TRBJ2-5, with 8 bases lining up with TRBD1. This CDR3 contains 13 residues. After removal of 8 bases from V and 1 base from J, the junction contained 3 bases not matched to a gene. Germline V CDR1 and CDR2: LNHDA, SQIVND (reference sequence). CDR3 region: CASGGQGQETQYF. In DNA, the CDR3 is TGTGCCAGTGGTGGACAGGGCCAAGAGACCCAGTACTTC. Looking up the rest from reference TRBV19 and TRBJ2-5 gives the full variable domain: DGGITQSPKYLFRKEGQNVTLSCEQNLNHDAMYWYRQDPGQGLRLIYYSQIVNDFQKGDIAEGYSVSREKKESFPLTVTSAQKNPTAFYLCASGGQGQETQYFGPGTRLLVL.

The V and J genes are TRBV9 and TRBJ2-3; D is ambiguous. The V end lost 0 bases, the J end lost 4 bases, and 12 bases lay between the germline ends. Germline assignment: CDR1 SGDLS and CDR2 YYNGEE. The CDR3 sequence is 15 residues long. The CDR3 nucleotides are TGTGCCAGCAGCGTAGCTACTTTTCCCGCAGATACGCAGTATTTT. Amino acids: CASSVATFPADTQYF.

The CDR3 DNA is TGCAGCGTGGTTGGACAGGGAGGACGCGAGCAGTACTTC. Residues: CSVVGQGGREQYF. The rearrangement links TRBV29-1 to TRBJ2-7; 8 bases line up with TRBD1. The CDR3 contains 13 residues. Per germline, CDR1 SQVTM and CDR2 ANQGSEA. V was pared by 6 bases and J by 6 bases, with 10 bases of the junction left unmatched.

The genes are TRBV7-6 and TRBJ1-3, with D hard to call. Trimming left V 4 bases short and J 4 bases short, with 11 bases between. CDR3 length: 14 amino acids. Germline values: CDR1 SGHVS, CDR2 FNYEAQ. As DNA, the CDR3 is TGTGCCAGCAGCTCCCGCCTTCGGGGAAACACCATATATTTT. It encodes CASSSRLRGNTIYF.

The V call is TRBV7-2, the J call TRBJ1-4, with a tentative D call TRBD1 (6 bases). The length of the CDR3 is 17 residues. Trimming took off 6 bases at V and 5 bases at J, with 22 bases between the two ends. The germline gives CDR1 SGHTA, CDR2 FQGNSA. DNA of the CDR3: TGTGCCAGCAGAGCACACCGGGACAACAGGATCAATGAAAAACTGTTTTTT. Translating it yields CASRAHRDNRINEKLFF.

V is TRBV11-3 and J is TRBJ2-1, with D possibly TRBD2 on 7 matching bases. The CDR3 loop spans 14 amino acids. Trimming took off 1 base at V and 9 bases at J, with 13 bases between the two ends. The germline gives CDR1 SGHNT, CDR2 YENEEA. The CDR3 loop is CASSLVQGGGEQFF. The CDR3 DNA follows: TGTGCCAGCAGCTTAGTCCAGGGAGGGGGTGAGCAGTTCTTC.

This clone was counted only a few times. This chain connects TRBV28 to TRBJ2-7; 8 bases fit TRBD2. V gave up 4 bases and J gave up 3 bases; unmatched junction bases: 5. This CDR3 is 14 amino acids long. CDR1 and CDR2 (germline): MDHEN, SYDVKM. CDR3 sequence: CASSSGTRVYEQYF. CDR3 sequence (DNA): TGTGCCAGCAGTTCCGGGACTAGAGTCTACGAGCAGTACTTC.